The next 10 T cell receptor beta chains were all read from a single sample in a study of blood T cell repertoires in COVID-19. The data were produced by immunoSEQ multiplex PCR, yet TCRdb's version contains in-frame clones alone and is incomplete. This sample has about 200,000 clones; about 88% occur once, and the top ten carry roughly 19%. The sequenced sample was peripheral blood. The receptors derive from a man aged 50 or older with COVID-19, enrolled during active disease.

The chain uses TRBV4-2 and TRBJ2-5, with D tentatively TRBD1 (6 bases). The V gene lost 1 base and the J gene lost 5 bases, with 11 bases spanning the gap. This CDR3 comprises 14 residues. Germline values: CDR1 LGHNA, CDR2 YNFKEQ. CDR3 residues: CASSQAYGGETQYF. CDR3 bases: TGTGCCAGCAGCCAAGCGTATGGGGGCGAGACCCAGTACTTC.

The V and J genes are TRBV19 and TRBJ2-6; D possibly corresponds to TRBD1 (6 bases). Germline CDR1 LNHDA, CDR2 SQIVND (reference sequence). Trimming stripped 3 bases from V and 0 bases from J, with 18 bases between. This CDR3 region has 19 residues. CDR3 in amino acids: CASSISDSGVPSGANVLTF. CDR3 in DNA: TGTGCCAGTAGTATCTCGGACAGTGGGGTCCCCTCTGGGGCCAACGTCCTGACTTTC.

This sequence joins TRBV3-1 (or the pseudogene TRBV3-2) and TRBJ1-1; D may be TRBD1 (5 bases). CDR3 size: 12 residues. Germline lookup yields CDR1 LGHDT and CDR2 YNNKEL (reference sequence). V dropped 2 bases and J dropped 4 bases, with 5 bases sitting between them. This CDR3 reads CASSQQGTEAFF. The CDR3 DNA reads TGTGCCAGCAGCCAACAGGGCACTGAAGCTTTCTTT.

The table lists this clone with a count of one. The genes are TRBV28 and TRBJ1-6; the match to TRBD1 covers 9 bases. V was clipped by 4 bases and J by 9 bases; unmatched bases: 13. This CDR3 region has 17 residues. The germline V gene has CDR1 MDHEN and CDR2 SYDVKM. The CDR3 is CASSSPTWTGEGSPLHF. The CDR3 DNA follows: TGTGCCAGCAGTTCCCCTACTTGGACAGGGGAGGGTTCACCCCTCCACTTT.

This chain uses TRBV19 with TRBJ1-5, with a tentative D call TRBD1 (6 bases). The CDR3 spans 15 residues. V was clipped by 6 bases and J by 4 bases, with 16 bases between them. Germline values: CDR1 LNHDA, CDR2 SQIVND (reference sequence). CDR3: CASRPRDTSNQPQHF. The CDR3 DNA sequence: TGTGCCAGTAGACCCCGGGACACTAGTAATCAGCCCCAGCATTTT.

The V gene is TRBV5-1, the J gene TRBJ2-2, with TRBD2 as a possible D gene (6 bases). Trimming took 0 bases from V and 0 from J, leaving 15 bases between them. Germline V gene lookup returns CDR1 SGHRS and CDR2 YFSETQ. The CDR3 consists of 18 residues. The DNA of the CDR3 is TGCGCCAGCAGCTTGGAGGTGGTGGCTAGCGCGAACACCGGGGAGCTGTTTTTT. Translation: CASSLEVVASANTGELFF.

The chain links TRBV5-1 to TRBJ2-1; a weak D match, TRBD2 (5 bases). CDR1 SGHRS and CDR2 YFSETQ come from the germline V gene. V shed 4 bases and J shed 0 bases, with 14 bases lying between them. The CDR3 contains 16 residues. CDR3 bases: TGCGCCAGCAGCCCCCGAGCGGATAGCTCCTACAATGAGCAGTTCTTC. It codes for CASSPRADSSYNEQFF.

This clone was seen once. The CDR3 DNA follows: TGTGCCACCAGCACAGACCGGGACACCGCCAACTATGGCTACACCTTC. This gives the protein CATSTDRDTANYGYTF. The chain joins TRBV15 to TRBJ1-2; perhaps TRBD1 as D (6 bases). Germline V gene sequence: CDR1 LNHNV, CDR2 YYDKDF (reference sequence). This CDR3 is built from 16 residues. Trimming removed 4 bases from V and 2 bases from J, with 17 bases in between.

This clone was detected once. The chain is built from TRBV2 and TRBJ2-5; 8 nucleotides align to TRBD1. This CDR3 has 14 residues. Trimming took 4 bases from V and 2 from J; bases not matched to a gene: 3. The germline V gene has CDR1 SNHLY and CDR2 FYNNEI. Here the CDR3 DNA reads TGTGCCAGCAGTGGACGGACAGGGCAAGAGACCCAGTACTTC. Its translation: CASSGRTGQETQYF.

This sequence joins TRBV11-3 and TRBJ2-1, with a possible D match to TRBD1 (5 bases). The germline gives CDR1 SGHNT, CDR2 YENEEA. The CDR3 contains 12 residues. V gave up 6 bases and J gave up 4 bases, with 7 bases separating them. As DNA, the CDR3 is TGTGCCAGCAGTCACAGGTACAATGAGCAGTTCTTC. Translation: CASSHRYNEQFF.